The 12 T cell receptor beta chains below were found in one sample sequenced in a study of blood T cell repertoires in COVID-19. Measured with immunoSEQ multiplex PCR; TCRdb has only the in-frame clones, and not every one. The sample consists of 250,000 to 300,000 clones, roughly nine tenths of them appearing once. Material for sequencing was peripheral blood. These receptors were taken from a woman aged 45-60 years who had recovered from COVID-19.

The V gene is TRBV7-9, the J gene TRBJ1-5; D not resolved. Trimming cost V 4 bases and J 4 bases, with 8 bases left between them. The CDR3 is 13 residues long. Germline V gene data show CDR1 as SEHNR and CDR2 as FQNEAQ (reference sequence). DNA for the CDR3: TGTGCCAGCAGCTCCGCGGGTAATCAGCCCCAGCATTTT. It translates to CASSSAGNQPQHF.

The V call is TRBV5-1, the J call TRBJ1-2; D call uncertain. The CDR3 sequence is 13 residues long. CDR1 and CDR2 (germline): SGHRS, YFSETQ. The V end lost 0 bases, the J end lost 3 bases, and 6 bases lay between the germline ends. CDR3 loop: CASSLGEYYGYTF. As DNA, the CDR3 is TGCGCCAGCAGCTTGGGAGAATACTATGGCTACACCTTC.

The chain links TRBV29-1 to TRBJ2-3, with D unclear. The CDR3 has 13 amino acids. The V end was cut by 5 bases, the J end by 3 bases, with 12 bases between. CDR1 and CDR2 (germline): SQVTM, ANQGSEA. The CDR3 region has the DNA TGCAGCGTTAGCTACTACACGACAGATACGCAGTATTTT. Translating gives CSVSYYTTDTQYF.

V and J are TRBV27 and TRBJ1-4, with D possibly matching TRBD1 (5 bases). This CDR3 has 13 residues. The germline V and J ends were trimmed by 8 bases and 3 bases, with 10 bases remaining between them. Germline-derived CDR1 and CDR2 are MNHEY and SMNVEV (reference sequence). As DNA, the CDR3 is TGTGCCAGCGCAGGGTACCCTAATGAAAAACTGTTTTTT. Its translation: CASAGYPNEKLFF.

CDR3 in DNA: TGTGCCAGCTCACCAACTCGGACAGGGGTAAATGAAAAACTGTTTTTT. Its translation is CASSPTRTGVNEKLFF. The rearrangement joins TRBV18 to TRBJ1-4, with 9 bases aligning to TRBD1. Unmatched junction bases numbered 6, after V lost 2 bases and J lost 5 bases. This CDR3 comprises 16 residues. CDR1 is KGHSH, CDR2 LQKENI, per germline.

This clone has a count of ten or more. This chain joins TRBV4-3 and TRBJ2-2; a possible D gene is TRBD2 (6 bases). CDR3 size: 18 residues. Trimming cost V 0 bases and J 4 bases, with 18 bases left between them. CDR1 LGHNA and CDR2 YSLEER come from the germline V gene. The CDR3, as DNA: TGCGCCAGCAGCCAAGAATCATTCGTGACTAGTCGCACCGGGGAGCTGTTTTTT. Amino acid sequence: CASSQESFVTSRTGELFF.

The chain couples TRBV6-2 or TRBV6-3 to TRBJ1-5; D gene ambiguous. CDR3 size: 15 residues. Germline CDR1 and CDR2: MNHEY and SVGEGT. V was pared by 5 bases and J by 4 bases, with 15 bases between. The CDR3 DNA follows: TGTGCCAGCAGTGACGGGAGGACGGGGAATCAGCCCCAGCATTTT. Translation gives CASSDGRTGNQPQHF.

This chain joins TRBV11-2 and TRBJ2-5; weak D call: TRBD1 (6 bases). V was clipped by 0 bases and J by 7 bases, with 12 bases between them. Looked up from germline, CDR1 is SGHAT and CDR2 is FQNNGV. The CDR3 totals 14 residues. CDR3 region: CASSLDSGARTQYF. The CDR3 bases are TGTGCCAGCAGCTTAGATTCAGGGGCGCGGACCCAGTACTTC.

The V call is TRBV23-1, the J call TRBJ1-1; D perhaps matches TRBD1 (5 bases). TRBV23-1 qualifies as an ORF whose function is uncertain. Deletions cut 0 bases from V and 5 bases from J, with 16 bases between. This CDR3 region has 16 residues. Written as DNA, the CDR3 is TGCGCCAGCAGTCAATCGGGCAGGGACGCGGGGACTGAAGCTTTCTTT. Protein product: CASSQSGRDAGTEAFF.

Concerning this clone: Other nucleotide sequences from this sample produce the same CDR3. The chain has TRBV20-1 and TRBJ1-2; no firm D call. The germline V gene encodes CDR1 DFQATT and CDR2 SNEGSKA (reference sequence). The length of the CDR3 is 12 residues. V was trimmed by 3 bases and J by 2 bases, leaving 7 bases between them. CDR3 in amino acids: CSASLRNYGYTF. In nucleotides, the CDR3 is TGCAGTGCTAGTCTACGGAACTATGGCTACACCTTC.

The rearrangement uses TRBV19 and TRBJ1-4; 7 bases fit TRBD1. CDR1 is LNHDA and CDR2 is SQIVND in the germline V gene (reference sequence). J was trimmed by 0 bases and V by 7 bases; bases with no gene match: 5. This CDR3 is built from 15 residues. The CDR3 nucleotides are TGTGCCAGTACGGTCCAGGGGGCAACTAATGAAAAACTGTTTTTT. Amino acid sequence: CASTVQGATNEKLFF.

V gene TRBV5-1 combines with J gene TRBJ2-2; 7 bases line up with TRBD1. The CDR3 length is 15 residues. V dropped 4 bases and J dropped 1; count of bases not matched to a gene: 4. Germline V gene lookup returns CDR1 SGHRS and CDR2 YFSETQ. CDR3 DNA: TGCGCCAGCAGCGGGCGGACAGGGAACACCGGGGAGCTGTTTTTT. This gives the protein CASSGRTGNTGELFF.